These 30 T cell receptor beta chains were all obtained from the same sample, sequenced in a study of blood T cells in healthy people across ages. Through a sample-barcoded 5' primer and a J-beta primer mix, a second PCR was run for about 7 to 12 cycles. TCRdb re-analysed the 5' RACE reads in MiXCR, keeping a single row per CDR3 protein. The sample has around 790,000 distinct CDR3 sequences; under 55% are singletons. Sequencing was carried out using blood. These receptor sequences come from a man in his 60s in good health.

The CDR3 here is CASSMRTGGYEQYF. CDR3 sequence (DNA): TGCGCCAGCAGCATGCGGACAGGGGGCTACGAGCAGTACTTC. The chain has TRBV5-1 and TRBJ2-7, with 10 bases identical to TRBD1. CDR3 length: 14 residues. Germline V gene data show CDR1 as SGHRS and CDR2 as YFSETQ. V lost 4 bases and J lost 3; bases outside the gene matches: 4.

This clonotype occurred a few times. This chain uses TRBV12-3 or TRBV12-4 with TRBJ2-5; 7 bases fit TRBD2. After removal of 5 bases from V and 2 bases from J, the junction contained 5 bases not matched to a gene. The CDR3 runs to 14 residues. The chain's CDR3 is CASSHRGGQETQYF. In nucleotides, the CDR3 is TGTGCCAGCAGTCACCGCGGGGGACAAGAGACCCAGTACTTC.

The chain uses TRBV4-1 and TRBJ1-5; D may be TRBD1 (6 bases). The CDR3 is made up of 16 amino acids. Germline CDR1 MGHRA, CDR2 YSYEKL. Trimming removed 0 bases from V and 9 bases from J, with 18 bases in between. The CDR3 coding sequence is TGCGCCAGCAGCCAAGATTATACGGACAGCAAGTGGCCCCAGCATTTT. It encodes CASSQDYTDSKWPQHF.

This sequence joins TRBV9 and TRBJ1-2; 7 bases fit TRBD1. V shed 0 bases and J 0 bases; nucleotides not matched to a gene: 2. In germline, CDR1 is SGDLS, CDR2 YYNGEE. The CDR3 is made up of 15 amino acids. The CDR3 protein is CASSVDGQANYGYTF. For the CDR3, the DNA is TGTGCCAGCAGCGTAGACGGACAGGCTAACTATGGCTACACCTTC.

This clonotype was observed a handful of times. This CDR3 is CASSPTGGDLTEQYF. CDR3 bases: TGTGCCAGCAGCCCTACAGGGGGCGATTTGACCGAGCAGTACTTC. The chain carries TRBV7-9 and TRBJ2-7, with 9 bases that match TRBD1. The V gene's germline CDR1 is SEHNR and CDR2 FQNEAQ (reference sequence). This CDR3 comprises 15 residues. The trim removed 5 bases at V and 6 bases at J, leaving 11 bases unmatched.

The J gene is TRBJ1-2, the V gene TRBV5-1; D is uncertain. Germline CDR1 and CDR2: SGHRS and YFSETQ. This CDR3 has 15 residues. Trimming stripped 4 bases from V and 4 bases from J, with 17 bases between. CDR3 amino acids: CASSLHFQKSYGYTF. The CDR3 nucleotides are TGCGCCAGCAGCCTACATTTCCAGAAGAGCTATGGCTACACCTTC.

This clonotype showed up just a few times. The CDR3 loop reads CASSWTSGTKETQYF. CDR3 coding DNA: TGTGCCAGCAGTTGGACTAGCGGAACCAAAGAGACCCAGTACTTC. The rearrangement links TRBV6-2 or TRBV6-3 to TRBJ2-5, with 10 positions matching TRBD2. Germline V gives CDR1 MNHEY, CDR2 SVGEGT. V trimming: 4 bases; J trimming: 3 bases; junction bases outside the gene matches: 5. The CDR3 sequence is 15 residues long.

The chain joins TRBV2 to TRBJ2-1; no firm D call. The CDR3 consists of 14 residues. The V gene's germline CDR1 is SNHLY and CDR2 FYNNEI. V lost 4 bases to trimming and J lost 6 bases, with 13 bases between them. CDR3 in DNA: TGTGCCAGCAGTGTAGGCCTATCGACCAATGAGCAGTTCTTC. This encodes CASSVGLSTNEQFF.

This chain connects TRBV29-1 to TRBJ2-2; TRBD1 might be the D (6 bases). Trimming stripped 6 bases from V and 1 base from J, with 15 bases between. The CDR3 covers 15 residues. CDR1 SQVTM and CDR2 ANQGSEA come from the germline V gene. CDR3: CSVRQDKRNTGELFF. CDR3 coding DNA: TGCAGCGTCAGACAGGACAAGCGGAACACCGGGGAGCTGTTTTTT.

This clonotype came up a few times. In DNA, the CDR3 is TGTGCCAGCAGTTTAGAGGGGGCAGGCACAGATACGCAGTATTTT. Translation: CASSLEGAGTDTQYF. V gene TRBV27 combines with J gene TRBJ2-3; the match to TRBD1 covers 7 bases. Trimming at V came to 2 bases and at J to 1 base, leaving 3 bases not matched to a gene. The germline V gene encodes CDR1 MNHEY and CDR2 SMNVEV (reference sequence). CDR3 size: 15 residues.

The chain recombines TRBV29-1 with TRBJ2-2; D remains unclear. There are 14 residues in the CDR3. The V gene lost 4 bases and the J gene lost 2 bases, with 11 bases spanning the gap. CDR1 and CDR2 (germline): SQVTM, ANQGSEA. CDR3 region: CSVVADTNTGELFF. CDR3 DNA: TGCAGCGTTGTGGCAGATACTAACACCGGGGAGCTGTTTTTT.

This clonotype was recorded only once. CDR3 protein: CASSDGTGGGSPLHF. CDR3 nucleotides: TGTGCCAGCAGTGACGGGACAGGGGGCGGTTCACCCCTCCACTTT. This rearrangement joins TRBV27 to TRBJ1-6; TRBD1 aligns across 12 bases. The CDR3 extends over 15 amino acids. With 5 bases clipped from V and 9 bases from J, the junction kept 5 bases outside the gene matches. Germline loops: CDR1 MNHEY, CDR2 SMNVEV (reference sequence).

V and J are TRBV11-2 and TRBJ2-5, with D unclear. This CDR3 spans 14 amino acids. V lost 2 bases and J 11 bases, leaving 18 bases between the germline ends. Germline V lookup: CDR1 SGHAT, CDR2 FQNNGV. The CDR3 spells CASSLRAEINEQYF. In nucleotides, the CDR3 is TGTGCCAGCAGCTTAAGGGCAGAGATCAATGAGCAGTACTTC.

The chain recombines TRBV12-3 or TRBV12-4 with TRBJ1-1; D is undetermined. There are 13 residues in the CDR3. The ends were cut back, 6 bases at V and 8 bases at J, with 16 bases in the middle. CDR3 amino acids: CASRLTADGEAFF. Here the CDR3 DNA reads TGTGCCAGCAGGTTAACAGCTGACGGGGAAGCTTTCTTT.

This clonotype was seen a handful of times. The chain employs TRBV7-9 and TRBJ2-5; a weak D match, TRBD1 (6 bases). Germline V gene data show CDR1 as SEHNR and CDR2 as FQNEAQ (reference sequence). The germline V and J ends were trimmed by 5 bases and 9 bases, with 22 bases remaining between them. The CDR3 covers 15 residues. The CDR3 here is CASSQQTGTRVAQYF. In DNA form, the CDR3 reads TGTGCCAGCAGCCAGCAAACAGGGACCCGGGTGGCCCAGTACTTC.

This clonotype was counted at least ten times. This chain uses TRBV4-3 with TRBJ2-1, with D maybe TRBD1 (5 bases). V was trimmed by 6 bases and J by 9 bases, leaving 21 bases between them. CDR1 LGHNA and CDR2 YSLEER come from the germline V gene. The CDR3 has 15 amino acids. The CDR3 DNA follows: TGCGCCAGCAGTCCAAGCAGGGCGTTAGGTCCTGAGCAGTTCTTC. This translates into CASSPSRALGPEQFF.

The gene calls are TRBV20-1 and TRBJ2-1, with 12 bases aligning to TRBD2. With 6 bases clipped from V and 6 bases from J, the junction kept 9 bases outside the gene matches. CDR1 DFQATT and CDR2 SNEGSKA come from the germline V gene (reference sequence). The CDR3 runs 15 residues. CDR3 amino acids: CSAGPPLAGGNEQFF. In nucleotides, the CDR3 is TGCAGTGCGGGTCCGCCACTAGCGGGGGGCAATGAGCAGTTCTTC.

The CDR3 DNA reads TGTGCCAGCAGCGCTAGCGGGGCCAGCTCCTACGAGCAGTACTTC. Translated, it gives CASSASGASSYEQYF. The chain joins TRBV9 to TRBJ2-7; TRBD2 aligns across 9 bases. This CDR3 region has 15 residues. Germline assignment: CDR1 SGDLS and CDR2 YYNGEE. J lost 0 bases, V lost 3 bases, and 4 bases had no gene match.

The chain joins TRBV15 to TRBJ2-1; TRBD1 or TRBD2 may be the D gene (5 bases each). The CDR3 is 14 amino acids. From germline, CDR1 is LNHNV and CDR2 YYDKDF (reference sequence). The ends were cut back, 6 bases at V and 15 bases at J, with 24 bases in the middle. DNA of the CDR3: TGTGCCACCAGTCCTCCCACCGGGACCCCAAATCCGTTCTTC. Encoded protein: CATSPPTGTPNPFF.

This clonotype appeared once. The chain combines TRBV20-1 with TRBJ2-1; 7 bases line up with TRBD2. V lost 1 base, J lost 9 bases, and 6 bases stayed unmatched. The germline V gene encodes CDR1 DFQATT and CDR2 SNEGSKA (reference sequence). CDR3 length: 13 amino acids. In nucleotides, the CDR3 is TGCAGTGCTAGAGGCCGGACTAGTGGTGAGCAGTTCTTC. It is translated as CSARGRTSGEQFF.

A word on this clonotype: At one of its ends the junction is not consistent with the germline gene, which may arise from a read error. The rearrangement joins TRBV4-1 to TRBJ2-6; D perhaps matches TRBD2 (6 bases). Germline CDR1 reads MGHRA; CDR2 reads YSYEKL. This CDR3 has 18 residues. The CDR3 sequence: CASSQDPVGGSGANVLTF. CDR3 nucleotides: TGTGCCAGCAGCCAAGATCCCGTTGGGGGGTCTGGGGCCAACGTCCTGACTTTC.

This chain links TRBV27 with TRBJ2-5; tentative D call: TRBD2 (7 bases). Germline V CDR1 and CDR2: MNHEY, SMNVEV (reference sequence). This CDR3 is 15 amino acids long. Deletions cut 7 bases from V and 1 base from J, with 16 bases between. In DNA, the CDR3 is TGTGCCAGCACCAAGGGGGGGGGAACCCAAGAGACCCAGTACTTC. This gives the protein CASTKGGGTQETQYF.

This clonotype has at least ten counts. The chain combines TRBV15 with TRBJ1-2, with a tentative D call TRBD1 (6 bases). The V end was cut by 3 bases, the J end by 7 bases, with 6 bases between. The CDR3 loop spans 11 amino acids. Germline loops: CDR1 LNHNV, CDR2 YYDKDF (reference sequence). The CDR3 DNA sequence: TGTGCCACCAGCAGGGGGGCTGGCTACACCTTC. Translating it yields CATSRGAGYTF.

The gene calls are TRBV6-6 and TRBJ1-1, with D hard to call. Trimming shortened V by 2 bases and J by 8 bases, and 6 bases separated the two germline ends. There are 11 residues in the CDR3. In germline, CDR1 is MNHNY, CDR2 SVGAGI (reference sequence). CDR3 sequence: CASSYTGEAFF. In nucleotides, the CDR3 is TGTGCCAGCAGTTACACGGGAGAAGCTTTCTTT.

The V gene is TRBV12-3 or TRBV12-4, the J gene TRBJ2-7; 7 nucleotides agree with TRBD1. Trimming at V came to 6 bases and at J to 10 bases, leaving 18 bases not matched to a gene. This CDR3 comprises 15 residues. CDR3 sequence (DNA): TGTGCCAGCAGCCTCACGGGACAGCAAAATTTTACCCAGTACTTC. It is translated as CASSLTGQQNFTQYF.

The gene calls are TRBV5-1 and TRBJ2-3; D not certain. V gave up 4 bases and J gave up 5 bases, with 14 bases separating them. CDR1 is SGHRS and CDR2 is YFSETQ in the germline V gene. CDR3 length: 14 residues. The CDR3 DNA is TGCGCCAGCAGCGCATCCCGACCTGAAGATACGCAGTATTTT. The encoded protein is CASSASRPEDTQYF.

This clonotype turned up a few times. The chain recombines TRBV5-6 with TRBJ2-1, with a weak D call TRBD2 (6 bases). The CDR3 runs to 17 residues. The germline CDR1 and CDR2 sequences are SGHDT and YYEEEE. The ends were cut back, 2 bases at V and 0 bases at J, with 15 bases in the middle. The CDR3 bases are TGTGCCAGCAGCTTTTGGGGGGTCCAGGGCTCCTACAATGAGCAGTTCTTC. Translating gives CASSFWGVQGSYNEQFF. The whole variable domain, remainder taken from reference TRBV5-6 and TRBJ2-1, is DAGVTQSPTHLIKTRGQQVTLRCSPKSGHDTVSWYQQALGQGPQFIFQYYEEEERQRGNFPDRFSGHQFPNYSSELNVNALLLGDSALYLCASSFWGVQGSYNEQFFGPGTRLTVL.

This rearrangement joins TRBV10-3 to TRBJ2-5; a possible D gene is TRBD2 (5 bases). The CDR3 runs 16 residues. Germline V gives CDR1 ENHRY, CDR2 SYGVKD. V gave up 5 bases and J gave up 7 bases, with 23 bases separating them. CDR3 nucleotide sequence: TGTGCCATCAGTCCGGACGGAAACCTGGAGGTTGGGACCCAGTACTTC. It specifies CAISPDGNLEVGTQYF.

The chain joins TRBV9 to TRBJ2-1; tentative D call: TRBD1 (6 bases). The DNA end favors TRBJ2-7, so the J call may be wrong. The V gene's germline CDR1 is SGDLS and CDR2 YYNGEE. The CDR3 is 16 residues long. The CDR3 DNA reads TGTGCCAGCAGCGTAGGTTTGGGGGCTAGCTACAATGAGCAGTACTTC. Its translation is CASSVGLGASYNEQYF.

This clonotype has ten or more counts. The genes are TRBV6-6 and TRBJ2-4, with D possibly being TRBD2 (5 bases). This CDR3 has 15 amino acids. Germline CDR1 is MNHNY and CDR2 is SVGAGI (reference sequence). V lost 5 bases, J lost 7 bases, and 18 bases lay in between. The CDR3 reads CASSTSPDWENIQYF. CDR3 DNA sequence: TGTGCCAGCAGTACCTCTCCCGACTGGGAGAACATTCAGTACTTC.